The TCR beta chain under discussion was sequenced for a study of radiotherapy plus CTLA-4 blockade in lung cancer. Study overall: Around 19% of patients responded objectively, and about 33% achieved disease control.

The assay was immunoSEQ multiplex PCR, and TCRdb's table has in-frame clones only and misses some. In the table there are about 86,000 clones, about four fifths of which are singletons. Broader study findings: TCR clones from tumors expanded in blood after radiotherapy plus ipilimumab.

The CDR3 contains 15 residues. CDR1 is LNHDA and CDR2 is SQIVND in the germline V gene (reference sequence). V dropped 7 bases and J dropped 6; count of bases not matched to a gene: 14. CTLA-4 blockade with ipilimumab, together with focal radiation, was given to patients with chemo-refractory metastatic non-small-cell lung cancer. As concerns this clone: Its antigen is not known.

The sequencing used peripheral blood, collected from a patient treated with radiotherapy plus ipilimumab. The sequence was obtained from a human donor with non-small cell lung cancer who had stable disease on radiotherapy plus ipilimumab. The chain has TRBV19 and TRBJ1-1, with 7 bases aligning to TRBD1. CDR3 protein: CASTYYRGGSPEAFF. CDR3 sequence (DNA): TGTGCCAGTACCTACTACAGGGGAGGGAGCCCTGAAGCTTTCTTT.